The text below deals with one T cell receptor (beta chain). What it binds is not known. These data belong to a study of cytomegalovirus exposure and HLA in healthy donors. Study at large: The roughly 130 validation repertoires, a later analysis reported, used the same platform as the 600 to 700 repertoires from the first cohort. Overall study findings and caveats: The investigators catalogued 150 to 200 TCR beta chains as cytomegalovirus-associated.

Per germline, CDR1 LNHDA and CDR2 SQIVND (reference sequence). The CDR3 is 13 residues long. Trimming left V 3 bases short and J 3 bases short, with 6 bases between. Libraries were prepared by immunoSEQ multiplex PCR; TCRdb keeps only in-frame clonotypes and omits some of them. This table has a few hundred thousand clones, around 80% appearing once. V usage is TRBV19 and J usage is TRBJ1-5; no clear D gene. The clonotype originates from a woman aged 25 to 39 in good health and CMV-seropositive. The sample consisted of PBMCs. The CDR3 DNA follows: TGTGCCAGTAGTATGGCCGTCAATCAGCCCCAGCATTTT. Residues: CASSMAVNQPQHF.